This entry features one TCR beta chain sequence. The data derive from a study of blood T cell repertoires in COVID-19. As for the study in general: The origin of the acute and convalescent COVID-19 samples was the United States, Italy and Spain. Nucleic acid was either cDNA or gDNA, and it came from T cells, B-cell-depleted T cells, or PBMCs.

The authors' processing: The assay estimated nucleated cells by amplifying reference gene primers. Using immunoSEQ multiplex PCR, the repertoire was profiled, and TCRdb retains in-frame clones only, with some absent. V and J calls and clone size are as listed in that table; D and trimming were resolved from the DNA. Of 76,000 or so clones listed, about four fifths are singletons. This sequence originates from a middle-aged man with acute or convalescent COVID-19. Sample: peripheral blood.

The CDR3 loop is CASRPRESGETQYF. In nucleotides, the CDR3 is TGTGCCAGCAGACCCCGGGAGTCGGGGGAGACCCAGTACTTC. The chain employs TRBV7-2 and TRBJ2-5; D might be TRBD2 (6 bases). The length of the CDR3 is 14 residues. Trimming shortened V by 6 bases and J by 5 bases, and 16 bases separated the two germline ends. Germline CDR1 reads SGHTA; CDR2 reads FQGNSA.